This T cell receptor beta chain was identified in a study of identical twins. MiXCR, applied by TCRdb to the 5' RACE reads, yields one record per CDR3 protein. This repertoire shows around 960,000 distinct CDR3 sequences, 12% found once; its top ten account for around 1.6%. Germline V CDR1 and CDR2: SGDLS, YYNGEE. The germline V and J ends were trimmed by 4 bases and 4 bases, with 8 bases remaining between them. This CDR3 contains 12 residues. The table lists this clonotype with a few counts. No antigen is known for it. Study-wide results and caveats: Modeled out-of-frame TCR alpha sharing in monozygotic twins fell below observed levels. Twins showed weaker excess sharing in their beta out-of-frame sequences. Twin-shared out-of-frame alpha sequences were enriched for low generation probability. Reduced insertions were recorded for abundant cord blood beta clonotypes, with no such pattern in memory repertoires.

The same data also went into a second study, on yellow fever vaccine responses in identical twins.

This clonotype was sampled from a woman aged 18-29 years in good health. Material: PBMCs. The chain has TRBV9 and TRBJ1-1; D gene unclear. CDR3 region: CASSPVRTEAFF. In DNA, the CDR3 is TGTGCCAGCAGCCCAGTTCGCACTGAAGCTTTCTTT.